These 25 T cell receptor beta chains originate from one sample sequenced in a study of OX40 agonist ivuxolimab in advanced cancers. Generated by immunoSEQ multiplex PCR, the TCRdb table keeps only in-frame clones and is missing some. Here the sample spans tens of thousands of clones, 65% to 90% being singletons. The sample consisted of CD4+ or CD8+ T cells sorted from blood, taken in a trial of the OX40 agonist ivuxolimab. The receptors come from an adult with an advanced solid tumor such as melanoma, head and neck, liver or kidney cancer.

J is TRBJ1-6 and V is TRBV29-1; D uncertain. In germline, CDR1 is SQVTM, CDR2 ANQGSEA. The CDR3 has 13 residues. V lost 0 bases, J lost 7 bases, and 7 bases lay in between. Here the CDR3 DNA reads TGCAGCGTTGAAGACAGGCCGAATTCACCCCTCCACTTT. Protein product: CSVEDRPNSPLHF.

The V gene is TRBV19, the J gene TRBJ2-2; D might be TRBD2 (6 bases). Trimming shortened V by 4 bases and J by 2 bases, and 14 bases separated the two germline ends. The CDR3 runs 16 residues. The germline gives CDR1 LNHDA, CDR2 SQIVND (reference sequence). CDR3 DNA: TGTGCCAGTAGTACAGTCAAGGCGGGAAACACCGGGGAGCTGTTTTTT. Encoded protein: CASSTVKAGNTGELFF.

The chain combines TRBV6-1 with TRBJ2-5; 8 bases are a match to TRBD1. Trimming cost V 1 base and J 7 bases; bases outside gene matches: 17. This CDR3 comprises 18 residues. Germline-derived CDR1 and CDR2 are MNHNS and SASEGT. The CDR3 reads CASSEDGYRGDLGWTQYF. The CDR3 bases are TGTGCCAGCAGTGAAGATGGATACAGGGGGGACCTGGGGTGGACCCAGTACTTC.

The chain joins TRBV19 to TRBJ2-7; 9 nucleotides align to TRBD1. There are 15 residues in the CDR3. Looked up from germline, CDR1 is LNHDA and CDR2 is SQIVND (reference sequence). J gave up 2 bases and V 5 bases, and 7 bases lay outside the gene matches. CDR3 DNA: TGTGCCAGTAGTCCATGGGGGACAGGGACCTACGAGCAGTACTTC. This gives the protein CASSPWGTGTYEQYF.

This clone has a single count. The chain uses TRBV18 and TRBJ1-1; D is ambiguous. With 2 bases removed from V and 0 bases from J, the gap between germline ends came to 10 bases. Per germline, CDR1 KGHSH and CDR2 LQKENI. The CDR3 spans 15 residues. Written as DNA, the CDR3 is TGTGCCAGCTCACCAGGGGTAGGGATGAACACTGAAGCTTTCTTT. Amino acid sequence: CASSPGVGMNTEAFF.

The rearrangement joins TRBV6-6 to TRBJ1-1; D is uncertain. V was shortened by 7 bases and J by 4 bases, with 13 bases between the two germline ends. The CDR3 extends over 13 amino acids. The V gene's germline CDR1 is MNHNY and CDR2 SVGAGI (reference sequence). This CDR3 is CASTQTRSTEAFF. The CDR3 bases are TGTGCCAGCACCCAAACGCGTTCCACTGAAGCTTTCTTT.

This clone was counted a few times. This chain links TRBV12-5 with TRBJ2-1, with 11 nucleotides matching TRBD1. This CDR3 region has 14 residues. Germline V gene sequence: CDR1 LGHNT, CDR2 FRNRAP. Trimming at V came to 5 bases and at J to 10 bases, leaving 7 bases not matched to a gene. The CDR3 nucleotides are TGTGCTAGTGGTCCCGGACAGGGGGCCCACGAGCAGTTCTTC. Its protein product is CASGPGQGAHEQFF.

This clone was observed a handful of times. The CDR3 is CASRGIGGDNSPLHF. The CDR3 DNA sequence: TGTGCCAGCAGAGGAATCGGGGGAGATAATTCACCCCTCCACTTT. The chain links TRBV5-6 to TRBJ1-6; weak D call: TRBD1 (5 bases). This CDR3 is 15 amino acids long. Germline V lookup: CDR1 SGHDT, CDR2 YYEEEE. Trimming took off 5 bases at V and 5 bases at J, with 14 bases between the two ends.

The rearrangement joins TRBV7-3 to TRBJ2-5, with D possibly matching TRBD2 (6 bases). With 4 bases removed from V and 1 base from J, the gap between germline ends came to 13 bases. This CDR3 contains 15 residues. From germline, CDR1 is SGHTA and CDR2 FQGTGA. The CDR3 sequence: CASSWGLPGQETQYF. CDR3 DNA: TGTGCCAGCAGCTGGGGACTCCCCGGCCAAGAGACCCAGTACTTC.

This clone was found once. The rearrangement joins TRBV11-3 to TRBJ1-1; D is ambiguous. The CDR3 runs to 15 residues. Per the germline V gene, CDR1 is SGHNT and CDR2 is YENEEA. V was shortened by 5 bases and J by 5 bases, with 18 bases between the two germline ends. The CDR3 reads CASSARPGGGTEAFF. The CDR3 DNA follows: TGTGCCAGCAGCGCCCGACCGGGAGGAGGGACTGAAGCTTTCTTT.

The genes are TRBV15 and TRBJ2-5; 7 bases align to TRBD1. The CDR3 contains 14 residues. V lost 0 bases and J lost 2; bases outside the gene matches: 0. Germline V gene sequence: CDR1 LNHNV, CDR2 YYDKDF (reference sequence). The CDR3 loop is CATSRDRGQETQYF. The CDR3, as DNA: TGTGCCACCAGCAGAGACAGGGGGCAAGAGACCCAGTACTTC.

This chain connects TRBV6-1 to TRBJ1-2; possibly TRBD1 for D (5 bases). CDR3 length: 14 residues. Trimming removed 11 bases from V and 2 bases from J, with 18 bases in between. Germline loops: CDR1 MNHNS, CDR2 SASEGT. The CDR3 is CAAAAGGGNYGYTF. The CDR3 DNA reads TGTGCCGCCGCGGCGGGGGGAGGGAACTATGGCTACACCTTC.

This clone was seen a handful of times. The DNA of the CDR3 is TGTGCCAGCAGCGCCTGGGGGACAGGGGTCGACAATGAGCAGTTCTTC. Protein sequence: CASSAWGTGVDNEQFF. V is TRBV9 and J is TRBJ2-1; TRBD1 matches 10 bases. The J segment lost 5 bases and the V segment lost 3 bases, leaving 8 bases of the junction unmatched. Germline V CDR1 and CDR2: SGDLS, YYNGEE. The length of the CDR3 is 16 residues.

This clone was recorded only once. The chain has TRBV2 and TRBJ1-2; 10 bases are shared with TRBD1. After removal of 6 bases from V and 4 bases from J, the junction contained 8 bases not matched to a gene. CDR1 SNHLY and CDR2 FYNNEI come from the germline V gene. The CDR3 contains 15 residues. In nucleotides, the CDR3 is TGTGCCAGCAGGGCCGGGACAGGGGTGGGCTATGGCTACACCTTC. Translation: CASRAGTGVGYGYTF. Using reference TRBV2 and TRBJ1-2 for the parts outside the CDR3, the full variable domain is EPEVTQTPSHQVTQMGQEVILRCVPISNHLYFYWYRQILGQKVEFLVSFYNNEISEKSEIFDDQFSVERPDGSNFTLKIRSTKLEDSAMYFCASRAGTGVGYGYTFGSGTRLTVV.

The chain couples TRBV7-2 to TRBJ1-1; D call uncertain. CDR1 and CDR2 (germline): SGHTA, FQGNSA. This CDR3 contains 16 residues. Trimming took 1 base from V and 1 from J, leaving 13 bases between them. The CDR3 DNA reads TGTGCCAGCAGCTTAGTACGGCGCGGGCCGAACACTGAAGCTTTCTTT. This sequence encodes CASSLVRRGPNTEAFF.

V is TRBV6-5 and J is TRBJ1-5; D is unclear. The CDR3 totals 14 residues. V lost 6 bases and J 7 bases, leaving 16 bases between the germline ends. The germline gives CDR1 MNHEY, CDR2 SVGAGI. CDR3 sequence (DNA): TGTGCCAGCAGCCTAGGACGTCTAGACCAGCCCCAGCATTTT. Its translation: CASSLGRLDQPQHF.

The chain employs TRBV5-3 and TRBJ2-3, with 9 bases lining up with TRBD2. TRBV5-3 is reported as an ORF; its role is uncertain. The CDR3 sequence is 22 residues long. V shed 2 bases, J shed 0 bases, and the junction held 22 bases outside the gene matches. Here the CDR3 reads CARSFSLALAGGLPLSTDTQYF. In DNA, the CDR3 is TGTGCCAGAAGCTTTTCACTAGCCCTTGCGGGGGGGCTCCCCTTAAGCACAGATACGCAGTATTTT.

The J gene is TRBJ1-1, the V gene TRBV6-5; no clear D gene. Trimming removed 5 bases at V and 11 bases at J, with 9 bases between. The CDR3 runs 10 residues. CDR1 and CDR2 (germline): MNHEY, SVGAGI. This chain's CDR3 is CASSAIKAFF. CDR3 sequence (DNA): TGTGCCAGCAGTGCGATTAAGGCTTTCTTT.

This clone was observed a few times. Here the CDR3 DNA reads TGTGCCAGCAGCTCGGGACCTCAAGAGACCCAGTACTTC. Its translation: CASSSGPQETQYF. This chain uses TRBV11-2 with TRBJ2-5; D might be TRBD1 or TRBD2, each matching 5 bases. The germline V and J ends were trimmed by 4 bases and 2 bases, with 8 bases remaining between them. The germline gives CDR1 SGHAT, CDR2 FQNNGV. CDR3 size: 13 residues.

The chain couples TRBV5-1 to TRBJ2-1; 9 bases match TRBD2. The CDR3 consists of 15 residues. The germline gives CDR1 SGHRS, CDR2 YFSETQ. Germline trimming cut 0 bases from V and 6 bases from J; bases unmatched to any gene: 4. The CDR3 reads CASSLGLAETNEQFF. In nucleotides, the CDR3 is TGCGCCAGCAGCTTGGGACTAGCGGAAACCAATGAGCAGTTCTTC.

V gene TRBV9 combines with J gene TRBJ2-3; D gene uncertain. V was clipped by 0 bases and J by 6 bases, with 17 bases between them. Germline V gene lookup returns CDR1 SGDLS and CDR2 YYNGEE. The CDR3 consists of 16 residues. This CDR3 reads CASSVGTGPFGDTQYF. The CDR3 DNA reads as TGTGCCAGCAGCGTAGGGACGGGCCCCTTCGGGGATACGCAGTATTTT. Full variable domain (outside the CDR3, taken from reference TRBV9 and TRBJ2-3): DSGVTQTPKHLITATGQRVTLRCSPRSGDLSVYWYQQSLDQGLQFLIQYYNGEERAKGNILERFSAQQFPDLHSELNLSSLELGDSALYFCASSVGTGPFGDTQYFGPGTRLTVL.

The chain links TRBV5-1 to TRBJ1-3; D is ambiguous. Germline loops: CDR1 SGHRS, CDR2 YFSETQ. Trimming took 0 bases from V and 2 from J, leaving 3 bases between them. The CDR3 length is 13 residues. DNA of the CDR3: TGCGCCAGCAGCTTGGGAGCTGGAAACACCATATATTTT. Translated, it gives CASSLGAGNTIYF.

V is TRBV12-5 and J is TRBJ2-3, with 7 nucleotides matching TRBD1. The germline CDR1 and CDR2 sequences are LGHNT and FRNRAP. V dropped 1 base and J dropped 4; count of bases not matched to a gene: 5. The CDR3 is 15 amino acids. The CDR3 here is CASGLGDRKADTQYF. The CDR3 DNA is TGTGCTAGTGGTTTGGGGGACAGAAAGGCAGATACGCAGTATTTT.

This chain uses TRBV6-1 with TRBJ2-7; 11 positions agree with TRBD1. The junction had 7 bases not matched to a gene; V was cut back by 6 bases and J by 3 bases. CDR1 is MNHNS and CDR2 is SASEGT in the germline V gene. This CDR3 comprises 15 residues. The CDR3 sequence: CASSRRTGGFYEQYF. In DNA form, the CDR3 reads TGTGCCAGCAGCCGCCGGACAGGGGGCTTCTACGAGCAGTACTTC.

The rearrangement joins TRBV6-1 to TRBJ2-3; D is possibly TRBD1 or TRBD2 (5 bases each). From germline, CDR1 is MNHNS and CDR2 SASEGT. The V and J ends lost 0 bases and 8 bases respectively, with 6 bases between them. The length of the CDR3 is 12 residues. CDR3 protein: CASSEAGVTQYF. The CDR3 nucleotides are TGTGCCAGCAGTGAAGCGGGGGTTACGCAGTATTTT.